The following is a TCR beta chain sequence with its context. This sample is part of a study of patients and donors after allogeneic stem cell transplantation. The V segment lost 7 bases and the J segment 7 bases; nucleotides outside the gene matches: 4. Germline-derived CDR1 and CDR2 are SQVTM and ANQGSEA. This CDR3 comprises 11 residues. TCRdb recomputed calls from the RT-PCR reads with MiXCR, one row per CDR3 protein. This table holds some 90,000 distinct CDR3 sequences, 48% found once. The source is a human donor who was either an allogeneic HSCT recipient or a stem cell or donor lymphocyte infusion donor (not recorded which). It is not recorded whose cells these are; they may come from a transplant donor. The V gene is TRBV29-1, the J gene TRBJ1-2; 9 bases fit TRBD1. Material: blood, either unsorted or a sorted T cell fraction (not recorded which). The CDR3 DNA reads as TGCAGCGCGGGACAGGGTGGTGGCTACACCTTC. This encodes CSAGQGGGYTF.